These 32 T cell receptor beta chains were sequenced from one sample in a study of control samples from healthy donors and cancer patients. This table comes from immunoSEQ multiplex PCR, and its TCRdb copy is limited to in-frame clones, with some not included. The data hold tens of thousands of clones, with 95% to 97% observed a single time. Sequencing was carried out using blood. The receptors derive from a woman in her thirties in good health.

The chain carries TRBV9 and TRBJ1-2; D is ambiguous. The CDR3 is made up of 13 amino acids. Per the germline V gene, CDR1 is SGDLS and CDR2 is YYNGEE. V shed 3 bases and J shed 1 base, with 7 bases lying between them. As DNA, the CDR3 is TGTGCCAGCAGCGCCACCCTTAACTATGGCTACACCTTC. Protein: CASSATLNYGYTF.

Concerning this clone: The junction does not match germline at one end; this may be a read error. The J gene is TRBJ2-7, the V gene TRBV3-1 (or the pseudogene TRBV3-2), with D possibly TRBD1 on 5 matching bases. This CDR3 region has 13 residues. CDR1 and CDR2 (germline): LGHDT, YNNKEL (reference sequence). For the CDR3, the DNA is TGTGCCAGCAGCCAACAGGGTATCTACGAGCGGTACTTC. Its protein is CASSQQGIYERYF.

The chain couples TRBV5-8 to TRBJ2-7; no clear D gene. This CDR3 spans 13 amino acids. Trimming removed 2 bases from V and 2 bases from J, with 8 bases in between. The germline V gene has CDR1 SGHTS and CDR2 YDEGEE. This CDR3 reads CASSLTYTYEQYF. CDR3 nucleotide sequence: TGTGCCAGCAGCTTAACGTATACCTACGAGCAGTACTTC.

The chain has TRBV27 and TRBJ2-7; 9 bases align to TRBD2. Germline CDR1 MNHEY, CDR2 SMNVEV (reference sequence). The V and J ends lost 6 bases and 2 bases, in that order; junction bases with no gene match: 5. The CDR3 has 14 residues. The CDR3 DNA follows: TGTGCCAGCAGGACTAGCGGAAAGCCCTACGAGCAGTACTTC. Protein product: CASRTSGKPYEQYF.

V and J are TRBV9 and TRBJ1-3; D call uncertain. The CDR3 consists of 15 residues. Looked up from germline, CDR1 is SGDLS and CDR2 is YYNGEE. V dropped 0 bases and J dropped 0 bases, with 7 bases sitting between them. The CDR3 DNA is TGTGCCAGCAGCGTAGCTGGAGTCTCTGGAAACACCATATATTTT. Its translation is CASSVAGVSGNTIYF.

The chain couples TRBV27 to TRBJ2-7; 7 positions match TRBD2. V shed 5 bases, J shed 5 bases, and the junction held 12 bases outside the gene matches. This CDR3 has 15 amino acids. Germline loops: CDR1 MNHEY, CDR2 SMNVEV (reference sequence). CDR3: CASSRPGLSGDEQYF. CDR3 nucleotides: TGTGCCAGCAGTCGACCGGGACTATCAGGCGACGAGCAGTACTTC.

The chain has TRBV10-3 and TRBJ1-1; D possibly corresponds to TRBD1 (6 bases). The CDR3 sequence is 14 residues long. CDR1 is ENHRY and CDR2 is SYGVKD in the germline V gene. V dropped 4 bases and J dropped 2 bases, with 11 bases sitting between them. Here the CDR3 DNA reads TGTGCCATCAGTGCTGGACAGACCAACACTGAAGCTTTCTTT. Translating it yields CAISAGQTNTEAFF.

The chain has TRBV3-1 (or the pseudogene TRBV3-2) and TRBJ2-3; tentative D call: TRBD2 (5 bases). V was clipped by 4 bases and J by 3 bases, with 11 bases between them. Germline CDR1 LGHDT, CDR2 YNNKEL (reference sequence). This CDR3 is built from 14 residues. CDR3 sequence: CASSPGPGTDTQYF. The CDR3 DNA is TGTGCCAGCAGCCCGGGTCCGGGGACAGATACGCAGTATTTT.

This chain uses TRBV3-1 (or the pseudogene TRBV3-2) with TRBJ2-7, with 11 bases identical to TRBD1. The CDR3 totals 18 residues. J was trimmed by 3 bases and V by 1 base; bases with no gene match: 11. The V gene's germline CDR1 is LGHDT and CDR2 YNNKEL (reference sequence). CDR3: CASSQAGTGGAALYEQYF. CDR3 DNA sequence: TGTGCCAGCAGCCAAGCCGGGACAGGGGGAGCGGCCCTCTACGAGCAGTACTTC.

The J gene is TRBJ2-1, the V gene TRBV9; TRBD2 aligns across 8 bases. The CDR3 runs to 15 residues. Losses at the gene ends were 3 bases for V and 0 bases for J; bases not matched to a gene: 2. Germline V gene lookup returns CDR1 SGDLS and CDR2 YYNGEE. This CDR3 is CASSGLASSYNEQFF. CDR3 sequence (DNA): TGTGCCAGCAGCGGACTAGCGAGCTCCTACAATGAGCAGTTCTTC.

The chain uses TRBV27 and TRBJ2-7; 7 nucleotides line up with TRBD1. V shed 6 bases, J shed 5 bases, and the junction held 16 bases outside the gene matches. The CDR3 spans 16 residues. Per germline, CDR1 MNHEY and CDR2 SMNVEV (reference sequence). This CDR3 reads CASRALQRTGVHEQYF. The CDR3 DNA is TGTGCCAGCAGGGCCTTACAAAGGACAGGCGTCCACGAGCAGTACTTC.

The chain has TRBV6-1 and TRBJ2-5; D gene unclear. The CDR3 spans 14 residues. Germline CDR1 reads MNHNS; CDR2 reads SASEGT. The V and J ends lost 1 base and 1 base respectively, with 7 bases between them. CDR3 sequence reads: CASSEGWIQETQYF. DNA of the CDR3: TGTGCCAGCAGTGAAGGGTGGATCCAAGAGACCCAGTACTTC.

The chain joins TRBV2 to TRBJ2-5; TRBD2 might be the D (6 bases). CDR1 and CDR2 (germline): SNHLY, FYNNEI. The CDR3 totals 16 residues. V was clipped by 1 base and J by 0 bases, with 12 bases between them. The CDR3 DNA sequence: TGTGCCAGCAGTGAAGGGATAGCGGCCAACCAAGAGACCCAGTACTTC. It encodes CASSEGIAANQETQYF.

The rearrangement joins TRBV6-5 to TRBJ1-1; unclear D gene. Trimming took 2 bases from V and 3 from J, leaving 7 bases between them. This CDR3 has 13 amino acids. CDR1 and CDR2 from the germline V gene are MNHEY and SVGAGI. CDR3 sequence (DNA): TGTGCCAGCAGTTACGGGAGGGACACTGAAGCTTTCTTT. This gives the protein CASSYGRDTEAFF.

This chain connects TRBV6-4 to TRBJ2-1; 8 nucleotides agree with TRBD2. With V trimmed by 3 bases and J by 3 bases, 7 bases remained unmatched. CDR3 length equals 16 residues. The germline V gene encodes CDR1 MRHNA and CDR2 SNTAGT. The DNA of the CDR3 is TGTGCCAGCAGTGAATCTGGTACTAGCGGCTACAATGAGCAGTTCTTC. It codes for CASSESGTSGYNEQFF.

This chain joins TRBV5-1 and TRBJ1-1, with no clear D. Trimming pared 3 bases from V and 5 bases from J, leaving 11 bases between. Germline V lookup: CDR1 SGHRS, CDR2 YFSETQ. The CDR3 sequence is 13 residues long. CDR3 amino acids: CASSSGPRTEAFF. CDR3 in DNA: TGCGCCAGCAGCTCCGGACCTCGGACTGAAGCTTTCTTT.

This clone is a singleton in its sample. V and J are TRBV7-2 and TRBJ1-1, with D maybe TRBD1 (6 bases). V was shortened by 5 bases and J by 0 bases, with 10 bases between the two germline ends. This CDR3 region has 14 residues. The germline CDR1 and CDR2 sequences are SGHTA and FQGNSA. As DNA, the CDR3 is TGTGCCAGCAGCCTTAGGGGGTTGAACACTGAAGCTTTCTTT. Amino acids: CASSLRGLNTEAFF.

This chain joins TRBV28 and TRBJ2-1, with 12 nucleotides matching TRBD2. This CDR3 is built from 16 residues. The V gene end was trimmed by 4 bases and the J gene end by 9 bases; junction bases not matched to a gene: 10. Germline values: CDR1 MDHEN, CDR2 SYDVKM. The DNA for the CDR3 is TGTGCCAGCAGTTCCCAGACTAGCGGGAGAACCGCTGAGCAGTTCTTC. It translates to CASSSQTSGRTAEQFF.

DNA for the CDR3: TGTGCCAGCAGTGCCATAGCCGGGGCAGCTAATGAAAAACTGTTTTTT. Translating it yields CASSAIAGAANEKLFF. V usage is TRBV27 and J usage is TRBJ1-4, with a possible D match to TRBD1 (5 bases). The germline V gene encodes CDR1 MNHEY and CDR2 SMNVEV (reference sequence). This CDR3 region has 16 residues. Trimming left V 5 bases short and J 3 bases short, with 16 bases between.

The chain employs TRBV5-1 and TRBJ1-6; no firm D call. With 4 bases removed from V and 11 bases from J, the gap between germline ends came to 13 bases. The CDR3 length is 13 residues. Germline CDR1 is SGHRS and CDR2 is YFSETQ. CDR3 in amino acids: CASSPENTPPLHF. CDR3 coding DNA: TGCGCCAGCAGCCCGGAAAACACACCACCCCTCCACTTT.

The chain combines TRBV15 with TRBJ1-1, with D unresolved. Trimming took 1 base from V and 1 from J, leaving 10 bases between them. Germline lookup yields CDR1 LNHNV and CDR2 YYDKDF (reference sequence). The length of the CDR3 is 15 residues. The CDR3 loop reads CATSRGGQTNTEAFF. CDR3 DNA: TGTGCCACCAGCAGAGGTGGGCAAACGAACACTGAAGCTTTCTTT.

This sequence joins TRBV7-2 and TRBJ1-5; a weak D match, TRBD1 (5 bases). From germline, CDR1 is SGHTA and CDR2 FQGNSA. CDR3 length: 16 amino acids. Trimming took off 4 bases at V and 1 base at J, with 14 bases between the two ends. The chain's CDR3 is CASSSGGDPSNQPQHF. The CDR3 nucleotides read TGTGCCAGCAGCTCCGGGGGGGACCCAAGCAATCAGCCCCAGCATTTT.

The chain is built from TRBV3-1 (or the pseudogene TRBV3-2) and TRBJ1-2, with D unclear. Germline lookup yields CDR1 LGHDT and CDR2 YNNKEL (reference sequence). There are 14 residues in the CDR3. The V end was cut by 1 base, the J end by 7 bases, with 13 bases between. CDR3 residues: CASSQARSFRGYTF. Written as DNA, the CDR3 is TGTGCCAGCAGCCAAGCCAGGAGCTTCCGTGGCTACACCTTC.

This chain links TRBV5-6 with TRBJ2-1, with TRBD2 identical over 11 bases. The J segment lost 5 bases and the V segment lost 4 bases, leaving 8 bases of the junction unmatched. Looked up from germline, CDR1 is SGHDT and CDR2 is YYEEEE. CDR3 length: 16 residues. Here the CDR3 DNA reads TGTGCCAGCAGCGGGGGACTAGCGGAACCGAACAATGAGCAGTTCTTC. Its protein product is CASSGGLAEPNNEQFF.

The CDR3 bases are TGTGCCAGCAGTGAGTTTCGGACGGCGAGCTCTGGGGCCAACGTCCTGACTTTC. Its translation is CASSEFRTASSGANVLTF. The genes are TRBV2 and TRBJ2-6; D is uncertain. Germline V lookup: CDR1 SNHLY, CDR2 FYNNEI. The CDR3 sequence is 18 residues long. V lost 3 bases, J lost 0 bases, and 15 bases lay in between.

This clone was observed a single time. CDR3 sequence reads: CASSQSDRGDGYTF. The CDR3 nucleotides read TGTGCCAGCAGCCAATCTGACAGGGGGGATGGCTACACCTTC. The chain joins TRBV3-1 (or the pseudogene TRBV3-2) to TRBJ1-2; TRBD1 matches 9 bases. Germline V gene sequence: CDR1 LGHDT, CDR2 YNNKEL (reference sequence). V shed 2 bases, J shed 6 bases, and the junction held 4 bases outside the gene matches. The CDR3 runs to 14 residues.

The chain recombines TRBV12-3 or TRBV12-4 with TRBJ2-7; D not certain. This CDR3 has 12 residues. The V and J ends lost 2 bases and 3 bases respectively, with 5 bases between them. This chain's CDR3 is CASSLQIYEQYF. In DNA, the CDR3 is TGTGCCAGCAGTTTACAGATCTACGAGCAGTACTTC.

The genes are TRBV7-9 and TRBJ2-1; 8 bases align to TRBD1. Germline CDR1 and CDR2: SEHNR and FQNEAQ (reference sequence). The CDR3 totals 12 residues. With 3 bases clipped from V and 15 bases from J, the junction kept 7 bases outside the gene matches. CDR3: CASSLEQGDPFF. DNA of the CDR3: TGTGCCAGCAGCTTGGAACAGGGGGACCCGTTCTTC.

CDR3 loop: CSVEDKGGNTIYF. CDR3 DNA: TGCAGCGTTGAAGATAAGGGGGGAAACACCATATATTTT. The rearrangement uses TRBV29-1 and TRBJ1-3; the D gene is possibly TRBD1 (5 bases). Germline V gene lookup returns CDR1 SQVTM and CDR2 ANQGSEA. The V gene lost 0 bases and the J gene lost 4 bases, with 7 bases spanning the gap. The CDR3 is 13 amino acids.

The chain carries TRBV20-1 and TRBJ1-2, with 7 bases lining up with TRBD1. From germline, CDR1 is DFQATT and CDR2 SNEGSKA (reference sequence). CDR3 length: 12 amino acids. Losses at the gene ends were 3 bases for V and 4 bases for J; bases not matched to a gene: 2. The CDR3 coding sequence is TGCAGTGCTAGTGGGGACAGCTATGGCTACACCTTC. The encoded protein is CSASGDSYGYTF.

The chain uses TRBV27 and TRBJ2-7; 14 nucleotides match TRBD2. CDR1 is MNHEY, CDR2 SMNVEV, per germline (reference sequence). The length of the CDR3 is 15 residues. Trimming at V came to 4 bases and at J to 5 bases, leaving 4 bases not matched to a gene. CDR3 sequence (DNA): TGTGCCAGCAGTTGGGGGACTAGCGGGAGCAACGAGCAGTACTTC. Its translation is CASSWGTSGSNEQYF.

V usage is TRBV19 and J usage is TRBJ1-1, with D hard to call. CDR1 and CDR2 from the germline V gene are LNHDA and SQIVND (reference sequence). V lost 3 bases and J lost 0, with 5 bases in between. This CDR3 is 13 amino acids long. The CDR3 sequence: CASSIVLNTEAFF. CDR3 bases: TGTGCCAGTAGTATCGTTCTGAACACTGAAGCTTTCTTT. Complete variable domain (other parts from reference TRBV19 and TRBJ1-1): DGGITQSPKYLFRKEGQNVTLSCEQNLNHDAMYWYRQDPGQGLRLIYYSQIVNDFQKGDIAEGYSVSREKKESFPLTVTSAQKNPTAFYLCASSIVLNTEAFFGQGTRLTVV.